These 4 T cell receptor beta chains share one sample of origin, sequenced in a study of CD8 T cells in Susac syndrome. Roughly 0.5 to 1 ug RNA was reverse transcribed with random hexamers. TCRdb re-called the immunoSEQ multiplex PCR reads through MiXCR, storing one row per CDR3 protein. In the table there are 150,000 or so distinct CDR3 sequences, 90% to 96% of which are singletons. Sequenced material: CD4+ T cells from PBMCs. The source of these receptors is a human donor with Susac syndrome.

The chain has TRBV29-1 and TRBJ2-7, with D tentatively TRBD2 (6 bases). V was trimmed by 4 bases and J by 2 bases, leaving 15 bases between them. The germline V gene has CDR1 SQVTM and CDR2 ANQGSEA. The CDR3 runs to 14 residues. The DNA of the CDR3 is TGCAGCGTTGCACCGGGACTGGCCACCTACGAGCAGTACTTC. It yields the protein CSVAPGLATYEQYF.

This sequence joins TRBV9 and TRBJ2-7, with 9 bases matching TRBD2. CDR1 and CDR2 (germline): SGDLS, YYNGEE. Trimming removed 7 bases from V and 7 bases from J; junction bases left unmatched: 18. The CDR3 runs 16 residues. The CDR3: CASSSGASGTIGEQYF. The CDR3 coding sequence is TGTGCCAGCTCCTCCGGGGCTAGCGGGACCATTGGAGAGCAGTACTTC.

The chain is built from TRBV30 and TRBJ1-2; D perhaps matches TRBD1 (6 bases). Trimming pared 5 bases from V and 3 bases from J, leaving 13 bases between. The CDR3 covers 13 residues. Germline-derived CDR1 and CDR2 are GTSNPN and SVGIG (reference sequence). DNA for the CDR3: TGTGCCTGGGAGACCCACAGGGACTATGGCTACACCTTC. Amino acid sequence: CAWETHRDYGYTF.

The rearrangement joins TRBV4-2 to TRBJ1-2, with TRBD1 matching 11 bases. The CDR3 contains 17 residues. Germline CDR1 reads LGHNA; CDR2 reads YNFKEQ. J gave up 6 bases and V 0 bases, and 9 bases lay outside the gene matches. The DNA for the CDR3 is TGTGCCAGCAGCCAAGATGGACAGGGGGCTCAATTTGATGGCTACACCTTC. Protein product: CASSQDGQGAQFDGYTF.